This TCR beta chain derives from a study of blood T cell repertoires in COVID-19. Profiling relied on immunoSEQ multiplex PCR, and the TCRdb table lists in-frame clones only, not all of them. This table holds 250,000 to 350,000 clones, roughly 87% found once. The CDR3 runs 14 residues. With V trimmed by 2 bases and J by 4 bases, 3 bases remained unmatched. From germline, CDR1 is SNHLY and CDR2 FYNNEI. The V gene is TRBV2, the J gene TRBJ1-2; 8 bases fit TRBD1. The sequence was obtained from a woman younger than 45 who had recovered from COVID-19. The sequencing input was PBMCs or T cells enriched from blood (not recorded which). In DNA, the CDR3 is TGTGCCAGCAGTGAACAGGGGGCGGCCTATGGCTACACCTTC. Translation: CASSEQGAAYGYTF. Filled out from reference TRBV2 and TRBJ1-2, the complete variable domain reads EPEVTQTPSHQVTQMGQEVILRCVPISNHLYFYWYRQILGQKVEFLVSFYNNEISEKSEIFDDQFSVERPDGSNFTLKIRSTKLEDSAMYFCASSEQGAAYGYTFGSGTRLTVV.